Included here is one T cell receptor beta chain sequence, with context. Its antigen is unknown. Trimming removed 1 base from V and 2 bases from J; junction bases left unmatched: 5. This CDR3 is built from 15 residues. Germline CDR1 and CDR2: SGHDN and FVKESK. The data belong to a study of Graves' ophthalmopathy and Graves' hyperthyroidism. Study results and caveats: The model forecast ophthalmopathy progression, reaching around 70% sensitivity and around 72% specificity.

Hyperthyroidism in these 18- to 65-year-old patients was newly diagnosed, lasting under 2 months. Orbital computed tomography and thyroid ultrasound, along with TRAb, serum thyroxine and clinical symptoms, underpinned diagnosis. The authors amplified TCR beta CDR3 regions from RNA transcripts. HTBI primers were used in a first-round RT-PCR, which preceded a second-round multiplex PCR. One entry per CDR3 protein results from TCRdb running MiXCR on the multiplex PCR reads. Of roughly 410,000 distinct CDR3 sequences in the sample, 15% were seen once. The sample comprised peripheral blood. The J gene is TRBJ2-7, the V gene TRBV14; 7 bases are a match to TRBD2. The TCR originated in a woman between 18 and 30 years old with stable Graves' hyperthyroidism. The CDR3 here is CASSQVGRVPYEQYF. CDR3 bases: TGTGCCAGCAGCCAAGTAGGGAGGGTACCCTACGAGCAGTACTTC.